This entry describes one T cell receptor (beta chain). This sample was included in a study of cytomegalovirus exposure and HLA in healthy donors. Trimming removed 8 bases at V and 6 bases at J, with 18 bases between. Germline V gene lookup returns CDR1 MNHEY and CDR2 SVGAGI. The CDR3 runs to 14 residues. The study ran its PCR with 60 Vbeta and 13 Jbeta primers. Some clones are missing from TCRdb's copy, which holds only in-frame ones; the method was immunoSEQ multiplex PCR. The sample contains about 140,000 clones, around 82% of which appear only once. The V gene is TRBV6-5, the J gene TRBJ2-3; possibly TRBD2 for D (7 bases). This sequence originates from a man between 18 and 29 years old in good health and CMV-seropositive. Sequencing was done on a sample of PBMCs. The CDR3 sequence: CASSKGGRADTQYF. CDR3 coding DNA: TGTGCCAGCTCCAAGGGGGGGCGAGCGGATACGCAGTATTTT.